This TCR beta chain came from a study of Ad26.COV2.S vaccination and SARS-CoV-2 variants. As for the study in general: Donor joined the COV1001 Ad26.COV2.S trial arm. Points from the study as a whole: Considerable breadth of spike-specific CD8+ and CD4+ T cell responses has reportedly been documented following vaccination. Breadth measured for non-spike TCRs was similar across vaccine and placebo recipients.

CDR1 is SGHVS, CDR2 FQNEAQ, per germline. Trimming left V 1 base short and J 5 bases short, with 8 bases between. This CDR3 has 13 residues. A remark on this clone: The antigen remains unidentified.

Treatment meaning: around 19 received Ad26.COV2.S at low or high dose, single or two shots; five or six received placebo; per-sample allocation not given. The samples date from day 63 after the first vaccine or placebo injection. The method was immunoSEQ multiplex PCR; TCRdb's version includes in-frame clones alone and lacks a portion of them. The profile shows roughly 380,000 clones, 70% to 90% of them singletons. The sample consisted of peripheral blood, taken in a trial of Ad26.COV2.S vaccine versus placebo. This sequence was found in a person between 18 and 65 years old who received the Ad26.COV2.S COVID-19 vaccine or a placebo. This sequence joins TRBV7-8 and TRBJ1-1; D is unclear. CDR3 region: CASSLEKGTEAFF. The CDR3 DNA sequence: TGTGCCAGCAGCTTAGAAAAAGGGACTGAAGCTTTCTTT.